Listed below are T cell receptor beta chains from one sample, sequenced in a study of chronic HIV infection and antiretroviral therapy. TCRdb recomputed calls from the 5' RACE reads with MiXCR, one row per CDR3 protein. The data contain roughly 48,000 distinct CDR3 sequences, roughly 19% of them singletons. The specimen was peripheral blood. These receptors were collected from an adult who had HIV and had not received antiretroviral therapy, or was an uninfected healthy control (not recorded which). Each CDR3 is given with its conserved first and last residue. A D gene is named only where the DNA matches it firmly. Some rows mark clone size as missing; the rest say once, few, many or name a class of expanded clone.

j_call | v_call | clone_size | cdr3_length | d_call | cdr3_aa | cdr3_nt
TRBJ2-7 | TRBV3-1 | few | 11 | NA | CASSISYEQYF | TGTGCCAGCAGCATTTCCTACGAGCAGTACTTC
TRBJ2-3 | TRBV28 | once | 17 | TRBD2 | CASSLPSSGRKTDTQYF | TGTGCCAGCAGTCTCCCTTCTAGCGGGAGAAAGACAGATACGCAGTATTTT
TRBJ1-3 | TRBV7-9 | medium-sized | 18 | TRBD1 | CASSPTPGQGSSGNTIYF | TGTGCCAGCAGCCCGACCCCCGGACAGGGATCGTCTGGAAACACCATATATTTT
TRBJ1-4 | TRBV6-1 | NA | 14 | NA | CASREGPPNEKLFF | TGTGCCAGCAGAGAGGGACCGCCAAATGAAAAACTGTTTTTT
TRBJ2-1 | TRBV7-3 | NA | 14 | NA | CASSFGPPYNEQFF | TGTGCCAGCAGCTTCGGCCCCCCCTACAATGAGCAGTTCTTC
TRBJ2-3 | TRBV28 | few | 14 | NA | CASSRARGADTQYF | TGTGCCAGCAGTCGGGCCCGCGGGGCCGATACGCAGTATTTT
TRBJ2-5 | TRBV20-1 | NA | 14 | NA | CSASVWRRQETQYF | TGCAGTGCTAGTGTATGGCGGCGACAAGAGACCCAGTACTTC
TRBJ2-7 | TRBV29-1 | NA | 16 | TRBD2 | CSVGDGVSAGDYEQYF | TGCAGCGTTGGGGACGGGGTTTCTGCGGGAGACTACGAGCAGTACTTC
TRBJ1-1 | TRBV20-1 | NA | 14 | NA | CSARGLDRNTEAFF | TGCAGTGCTAGAGGCCTGGACAGAAACACTGAAGCTTTCTTT
TRBJ1-1 | TRBV20-1 | few | 13 | TRBD1 | CSAMDRTRFEAFF | TGCAGTGCCATGGACAGGACTCGGTTTGAAGCTTTCTTT
TRBJ2-3 | TRBV9 | few | 14 | TRBD1 | CASSLQGDTDTQYF | TGTGCCAGCAGCTTACAGGGGGACACAGATACGCAGTATTTT
TRBJ2-3 | TRBV10-3 | NA | 14 | NA | CAISEGLSTDTQYF | TGTGCCATCAGTGAGGGGCTCAGCACAGATACGCAGTATTTT
TRBJ1-2 | TRBV29-1 | few | 14 | NA | CSVLDSGKGYGYTF | TGCAGCGTCCTGGACAGCGGGAAGGGCTATGGCTACACCTTC
TRBJ2-7 | TRBV10-1 | NA | 18 | TRBD2 | CASSESHIAGGPGYEQYF | TGCGCCAGCAGTGAGTCGCATATAGCGGGAGGGCCTGGGTACGAGCAGTACTTC
TRBJ1-1 | TRBV18 | NA | 13 | NA | CASSPGRNTEAFF | TGTGCCAGCTCACCAGGGAGGAACACTGAAGCTTTCTTT
TRBJ2-3 | TRBV9 | NA | 17 | TRBD2 | CASSGTSGRAGSDTQYF | TGTGCCAGCAGCGGGACTAGCGGGAGGGCCGGGTCAGATACGCAGTATTTT
TRBJ1-1 | TRBV4-2 | NA | 13 | NA | CASSQHRGTEAFF | TGTGCCAGCAGCCAACACCGAGGGACTGAAGCTTTCTTT
TRBJ2-7 | TRBV4-1 | few | 16 | NA | CASSPNAPSGRLEQYF | TGCGCCAGCAGCCCTAACGCTCCCTCGGGACGGCTCGAGCAGTACTTC
TRBJ2-1 | TRBV28 | NA | 17 | TRBD2 | CASTSTGGGGSYNEQFF | TGTGCCAGCACCTCCACGGGGGGGGGCGGTTCCTACAATGAGCAGTTCTTC
TRBJ1-2 | TRBV27 | few | 13 | NA | CASSSFIGYGYTF | TGTGCCAGCAGCTCCTTTATTGGCTATGGCTACACCTTC
TRBJ2-3 | TRBV6-5 | many | 17 | TRBD2 | CASSYSGWREPTDTQYF | TGTGCCAGCAGTTACTCGGGGTGGCGGGAGCCAACAGATACGCAGTATTTT
TRBJ1-5 | TRBV2 | few | 15 | NA | CASRQTAVSNQPQHF | TGTGCCAGCAGGCAGACAGCTGTCTCCAATCAGCCCCAGCATTTT
TRBJ1-2 | TRBV20-1 | NA | 15 | NA | CSSLPGDTNYYGYTF | TGCAGTTCCTTACCGGGGGACACAAATTACTATGGCTACACCTTC
TRBJ2-2 | TRBV29-1 | NA | 15 | TRBD2 | CSVAGTSANTGELFF | TGCAGCGTAGCCGGGACTAGCGCGAACACCGGGGAGCTGTTTTTT
TRBJ1-5 | TRBV2 | few | 15 | NA | CASGRSGYSNQPQHF | TGTGCCAGCGGACGATCAGGATATAGCAATCAGCCCCAGCATTTT
TRBJ2-1 | TRBV6-1 | few | 13 | NA | CASRVIAEGVQFF | TGTGCCAGCAGGGTTATAGCGGAGGGAGTTCAGTTCTTC
TRBJ1-2 | TRBV9 | few | 18 | NA | CASSVARTDPSSNYGYTF | TGTGCCAGCAGCGTAGCTCGGACAGACCCATCTTCTAACTATGGCTACACCTTC
TRBJ2-1 | TRBV5-6 | NA | 15 | NA | CASSLVFSSYNEQFF | TGTGCCAGCAGCTTGGTGTTCAGCTCCTACAATGAGCAGTTCTTC
TRBJ1-1 | TRBV5-1 | medium-sized | 15 | NA | CASSLMGNQNTEAFF | TGCGCCAGCAGCTTAATGGGAAATCAGAACACTGAAGCTTTCTTT
TRBJ1-1 | TRBV28 | few | 14 | NA | CASTPTDLNTEAFF | TGTGCCAGCACCCCGACGGATCTGAACACTGAAGCTTTCTTT
TRBJ2-1 | TRBV6-5 | NA | 13 | TRBD2 | CASRRMREDEQFF | TGTGCCAGCAGGCGCATGCGGGAGGATGAACAGTTCTTC
TRBJ2-1 | TRBV7-2 | NA | 15 | NA | CASSLGRGAYNEQFF | TGTGCCAGCAGCTTAGGACGCGGCGCCTACAATGAGCAGTTCTTC
TRBJ2-5 | TRBV20-1 | few | 14 | TRBD2 | CSARTSGIKETQYF | TGCAGTGCGCGGACTAGCGGAATCAAAGAGACCCAGTACTTC
TRBJ1-1 | TRBV24-1 | NA | 16 | NA | CATSDLPPVRGTEAFF | TGTGCCACCAGTGATTTGCCCCCCGTGAGGGGCACTGAAGCTTTCTTT
TRBJ1-5 | TRBV18 | NA | 14 | NA | CASSPAGGGQPQHF | TGTGCCAGCTCACCAGCTGGGGGCGGCCAGCCCCAGCATTTT
TRBJ1-2 | TRBV29-1 | NA | 14 | NA | CSVLPPGGNYGYTF | TGCAGCGTCCTACCGCCAGGTGGTAACTATGGCTACACCTTC
TRBJ1-1 | TRBV2 | NA | 13 | TRBD1 | CASSLQGVTEAFF | TGTGCCAGCAGCTTACAGGGGGTGACTGAAGCTTTCTTT
TRBJ2-3 | TRBV28 | few | 17 | TRBD1 | CASSSDGRQGPTDTQYF | TGTGCCAGCAGTTCCGACGGGCGACAGGGGCCCACAGATACGCAGTATTTT
TRBJ1-1 | TRBV5-1 | NA | 14 | NA | CASANGGAGTEAFF | TGCGCCAGCGCTAATGGGGGCGCGGGAACTGAAGCTTTCTTT
TRBJ1-6 | TRBV3-1 | NA | 13 | NA | CASSGVANSPLHF | TGTGCCAGCAGCGGAGTCGCTAATTCACCCCTCCACTTT
TRBJ1-1 | TRBV29-1 | NA | 13 | NA | CSVESVANTEAFF | TGCAGCGTTGAATCGGTTGCGAACACTGAAGCTTTCTTT
TRBJ2-3 | TRBV20-1 | NA | 10 | NA | CSARGDTQYF | TGCAGTGCTAGAGGGGATACGCAGTATTTT
TRBJ2-3 | TRBV2 | NA | 13 | NA | CASPRTATDTQYF | TGTGCCAGCCCCAGGACAGCCACAGATACGCAGTATTTT
TRBJ2-2 | TRBV27 | many | 16 | NA | CASSGGSGMGTGELFF | TGTGCCAGCAGTGGGGGCAGCGGGATGGGGACCGGGGAGCTGTTTTTT
TRBJ2-7 | TRBV7-9 | NA | 15 | TRBD1 | CASSPGQGLSYEQYF | TGTGCCAGCAGCCCGGGACAGGGGCTCTCCTACGAGCAGTACTTC
TRBJ2-5 | TRBV11-2 | NA | 16 | TRBD1 | CASSLVGTGLTGTQYF | TGTGCCAGCAGCTTAGTGGGGACAGGGCTCACGGGGACCCAGTACTTC
TRBJ1-1 | TRBV29-1 | NA | 12 | TRBD1 | CSGKTGEAEAFF | TGCAGCGGTAAAACAGGGGAGGCCGAAGCTTTCTTT
TRBJ2-3 | TRBV14 | few | 17 | TRBD2 | CASSRLSWRESEDTQYF | TGTGCCAGCAGCCGCCTTAGTTGGCGGGAGTCTGAAGATACGCAGTATTTT
TRBJ2-5 | TRBV28 | few | 11 | NA | CASSPRDTQYF | TGTGCCAGCAGTCCGCGGGACACGCAGTACTTC
TRBJ1-4 | TRBV6-2/TRBV6-3 | NA | 14 | NA | CASRDHATNEKLFF | TGTGCCAGCAGGGATCATGCAACTAATGAAAAACTGTTTTTT
TRBJ2-7 | TRBV28 | many | 14 | NA | CASSRTRGIYEQYF | TGTGCCAGCAGTCGGACACGGGGTATCTACGAGCAGTACTTC
TRBJ2-7 | TRBV28 | few | 14 | TRBD2 | CASSLSGSRDEQYF | TGTGCCAGCAGTTTAAGCGGGAGCCGGGACGAGCAGTACTTC
TRBJ2-1 | TRBV12-3/TRBV12-4 | NA | 14 | TRBD2 | CASRGLAGDNEQFF | TGTGCCAGCAGAGGACTAGCGGGAGACAATGAGCAGTTCTTC
TRBJ1-5 | TRBV24-1 | few | 14 | NA | CATSDPGVGQPQHF | TGTGCCACCAGTGATCCAGGGGTAGGTCAGCCCCAGCATTTT